This T cell receptor (beta chain) was sequenced in a study of blood T cell repertoires in COVID-19. The overall study: COVID-19 samples collected from the United States, Italy and Spain covered acute and convalescent phases. The analysed material was cDNA or gDNA that came from T cells, B-cell-depleted T cells, or PBMCs.

Looked up from germline, CDR1 is SGHTA and CDR2 is FQGTGA. The CDR3 extends over 11 amino acids. Trimming cost V 6 bases and J 12 bases, with 12 bases left between them. Original data processing: Researchers report that nucleated cell counts were estimated from reference gene primer amplification. Sequencing was performed with immunoSEQ multiplex PCR; in TCRdb, only in-frame clones are kept and a portion is missing. For V, J and clone size, that table is used; D and trimming come from the DNA. This table holds 160,000 or so clones, about 86% found once. J is TRBJ2-1 and V is TRBV7-3, with a possible D match to TRBD1 (5 bases). The TCR comes from a woman at least 80 years old with acute or convalescent COVID-19. Sequences were obtained from peripheral blood. In DNA form, the CDR3 reads TGTGCCAGCAGTCAGGGTTTAGCGCAGTTCTTC. This translates into CASSQGLAQFF.